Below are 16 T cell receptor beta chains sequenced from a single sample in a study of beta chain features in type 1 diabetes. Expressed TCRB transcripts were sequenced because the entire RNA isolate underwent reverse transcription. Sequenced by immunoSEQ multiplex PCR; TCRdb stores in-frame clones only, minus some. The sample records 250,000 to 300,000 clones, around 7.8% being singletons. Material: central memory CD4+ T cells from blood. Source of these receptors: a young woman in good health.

CDR3 residues: CASSKVAGAQETQYF. Written as DNA, the CDR3 is TGTGCCAGCAGCAAGGTCGCGGGGGCTCAAGAGACCCAGTACTTC. This rearrangement joins TRBV21-1 to TRBJ2-5; the DNA was not compared with TRBD2, the D call given in the table. TRBV21-1 is shown as a pseudogene. This CDR3 region has 15 residues.

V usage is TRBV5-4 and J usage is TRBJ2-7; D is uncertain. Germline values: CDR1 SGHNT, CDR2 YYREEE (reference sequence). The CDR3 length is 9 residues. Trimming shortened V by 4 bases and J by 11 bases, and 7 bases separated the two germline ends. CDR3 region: CASSQDKYV. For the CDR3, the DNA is TGTGCCAGCAGCCAAGATAAGTACGTC.

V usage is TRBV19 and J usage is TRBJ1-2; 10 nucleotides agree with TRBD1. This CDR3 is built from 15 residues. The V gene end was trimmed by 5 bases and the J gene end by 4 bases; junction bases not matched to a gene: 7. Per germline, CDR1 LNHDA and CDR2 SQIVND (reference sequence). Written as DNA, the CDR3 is TGTGCCAGTAGTTCCCGGGGGACAGGGGCCTATGGCTACACCTTC. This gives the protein CASSSRGTGAYGYTF.

Here the CDR3 DNA reads TGTGCCAGCACTAGCGGGGGCTACAATGAGCAGTTCTTC. Its protein is CASTSGGYNEQFF. The V call is TRBV5-4, the J call TRBJ2-1; 10 bases align to TRBD2. The CDR3 runs to 13 residues. The ends lost 6 bases at V and 3 bases at J; junction bases unmatched: 0. Germline V lookup: CDR1 SGHNT, CDR2 YYREEE (reference sequence).

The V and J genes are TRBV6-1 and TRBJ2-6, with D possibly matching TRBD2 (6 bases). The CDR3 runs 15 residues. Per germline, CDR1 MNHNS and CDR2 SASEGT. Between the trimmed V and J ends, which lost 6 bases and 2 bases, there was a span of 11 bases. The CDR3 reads CASRRDSPGANVLTF. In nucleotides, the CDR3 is TGTGCCAGCAGGCGGGACTCCCCTGGGGCCAACGTCCTGACTTTC.

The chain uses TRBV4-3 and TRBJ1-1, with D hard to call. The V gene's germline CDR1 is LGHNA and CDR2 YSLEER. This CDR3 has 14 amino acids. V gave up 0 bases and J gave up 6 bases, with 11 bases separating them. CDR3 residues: CASSQDVSLAEAFF. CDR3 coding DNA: TGCGCCAGCAGCCAAGACGTATCCCTCGCTGAAGCTTTCTTT.

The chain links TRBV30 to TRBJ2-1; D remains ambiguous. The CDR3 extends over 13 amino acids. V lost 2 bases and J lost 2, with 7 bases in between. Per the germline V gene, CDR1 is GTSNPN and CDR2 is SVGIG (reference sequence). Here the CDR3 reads CAWSWGTYNEQFF. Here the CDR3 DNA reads TGTGCCTGGAGTTGGGGTACCTACAATGAGCAGTTCTTC.

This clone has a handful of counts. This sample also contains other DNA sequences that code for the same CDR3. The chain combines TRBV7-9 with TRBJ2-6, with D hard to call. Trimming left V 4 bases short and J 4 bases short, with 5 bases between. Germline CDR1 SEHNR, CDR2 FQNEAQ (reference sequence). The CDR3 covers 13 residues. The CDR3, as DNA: TGTGCCAGCAGCTCGAGCGGGGCCAACGTCCTGACTTTC. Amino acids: CASSSSGANVLTF. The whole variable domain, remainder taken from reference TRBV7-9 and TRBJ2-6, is DTGVSQNPRHKITKRGQNVTFRCDPISEHNRLYWYRQTLGQGPEFLTYFQNEAQLEKSRLLSDRFSAERPKGSFSTLEIQRTEQGDSAMYLCASSSSGANVLTFGAGSRLTVL.

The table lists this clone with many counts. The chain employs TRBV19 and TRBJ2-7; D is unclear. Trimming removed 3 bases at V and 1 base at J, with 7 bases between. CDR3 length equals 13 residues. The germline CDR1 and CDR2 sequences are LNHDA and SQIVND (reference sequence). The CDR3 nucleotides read TGTGCCAGTAGTATTGCGTTGTCCTACGAGCAGTACGTC. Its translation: CASSIALSYEQYV.

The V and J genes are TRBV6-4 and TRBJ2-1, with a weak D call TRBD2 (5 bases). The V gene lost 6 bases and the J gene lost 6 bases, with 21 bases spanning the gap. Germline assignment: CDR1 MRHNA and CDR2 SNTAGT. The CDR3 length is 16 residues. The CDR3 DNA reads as TGTGCCAGCAGCCAAAGTCGGACTGTGTGGGTCAATGAGCAGTTCTTC. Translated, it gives CASSQSRTVWVNEQFF.

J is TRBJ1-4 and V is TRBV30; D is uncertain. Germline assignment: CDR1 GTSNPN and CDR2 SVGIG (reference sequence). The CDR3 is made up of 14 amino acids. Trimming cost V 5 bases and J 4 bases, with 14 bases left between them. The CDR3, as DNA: TGTGCCTGGTCCAGCGTCAGCCTTAATGAAAAACTGTTTTTT. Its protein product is CAWSSVSLNEKLFF.

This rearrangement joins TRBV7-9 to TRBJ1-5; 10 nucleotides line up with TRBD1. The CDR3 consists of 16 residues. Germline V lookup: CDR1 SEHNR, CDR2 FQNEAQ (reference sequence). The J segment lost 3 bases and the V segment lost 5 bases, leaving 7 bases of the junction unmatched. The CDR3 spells CASSLGTGVINQPQHF. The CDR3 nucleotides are TGTGCCAGCAGCCTCGGGACAGGGGTAATCAATCAGCCCCAGCATTTT. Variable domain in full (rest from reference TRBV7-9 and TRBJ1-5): DTGVSQNPRHKITKRGQNVTFRCDPISEHNRLYWYRQTLGQGPEFLTYFQNEAQLEKSRLLSDRFSAERPKGSFSTLEIQRTEQGDSAMYLCASSLGTGVINQPQHFGDGTRLSIL.

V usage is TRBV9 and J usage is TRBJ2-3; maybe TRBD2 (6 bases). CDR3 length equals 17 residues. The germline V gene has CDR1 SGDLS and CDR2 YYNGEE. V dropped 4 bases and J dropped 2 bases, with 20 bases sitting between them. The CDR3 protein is CASSQNGGLAPTDTQYF. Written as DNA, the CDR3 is TGTGCCAGCAGCCAAAACGGGGGACTGGCCCCCACAGATACGCAGTATTTT. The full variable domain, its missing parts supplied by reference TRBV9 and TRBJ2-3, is DSGVTQTPKHLITATGQRVTLRCSPRSGDLSVYWYQQSLDQGLQFLIQYYNGEERAKGNILERFSAQQFPDLHSELNLSSLELGDSALYFCASSQNGGLAPTDTQYFGPGTRLTVL.

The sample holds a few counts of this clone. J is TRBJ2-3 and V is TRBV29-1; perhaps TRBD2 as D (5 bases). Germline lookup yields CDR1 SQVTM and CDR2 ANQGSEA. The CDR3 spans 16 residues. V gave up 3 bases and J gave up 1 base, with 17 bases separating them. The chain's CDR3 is CSVDTRRNGGTDTQYF. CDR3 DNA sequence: TGCAGCGTTGATACTAGAAGGAACGGGGGCACAGATACGCAGTATTTT.

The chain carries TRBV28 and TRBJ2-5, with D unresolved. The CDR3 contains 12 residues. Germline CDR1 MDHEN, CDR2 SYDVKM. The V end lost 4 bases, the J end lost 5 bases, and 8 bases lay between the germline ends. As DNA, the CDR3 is TGTGCCAGCAGTTCCCGCAGGGAGACCCAGTACTTC. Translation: CASSSRRETQYF. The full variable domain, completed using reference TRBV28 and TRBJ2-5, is DVKVTQSSRYLVKRTGEKVFLECVQDMDHENMFWYRQDPGLGLRLIYFSYDVKMKEKGDIPEGYSVSREKKERFSLILESASTNQTSMYLCASSSRRETQYFGPGTRLLVL.

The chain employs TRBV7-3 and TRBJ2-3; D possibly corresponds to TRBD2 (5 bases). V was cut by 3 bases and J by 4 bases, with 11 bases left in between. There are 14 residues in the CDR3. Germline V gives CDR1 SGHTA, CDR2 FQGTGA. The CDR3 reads CASSFGPSSDTQYF. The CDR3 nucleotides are TGTGCCAGCAGCTTTGGTCCTAGCTCAGATACGCAGTATTTT.